One and the same sample provided the 4 T cell receptor beta chains below, sequenced in a study of cytomegalovirus exposure and HLA in healthy donors. With 60 Vbeta and 13 Jbeta primers, the PCR was carried out. Profiled with immunoSEQ multiplex PCR; TCRdb holds only in-frame clones, not every one. The sample has some 190,000 clones; roughly three quarters are singletons. The sequencing input was PBMCs. The source is a woman aged 30 to 39 in good health and CMV-seropositive.

The J gene is TRBJ2-7, the V gene TRBV27, with a tentative D call TRBD1 (6 bases). V gave up 4 bases and J gave up 4 bases, with 11 bases separating them. Per germline, CDR1 MNHEY and CDR2 SMNVEV (reference sequence). CDR3 length: 13 residues. This CDR3 reads CASSSGDGYEQYF. In DNA, the CDR3 is TGTGCCAGCAGTTCAGGGGATGGATACGAGCAGTACTTC.

The CDR3 region is CASRREGPYNEQFF. Written as DNA, the CDR3 is TGTGCCAGCAGGAGGGAGGGACCCTACAATGAGCAGTTCTTC. The chain combines TRBV5-8 with TRBJ2-1, with 7 positions matching TRBD2. V lost 5 bases, J lost 2 bases, and 4 bases stayed unmatched. CDR1 is SGHTS, CDR2 YDEGEE, per germline. This CDR3 is built from 14 residues.

The chain employs TRBV28 and TRBJ2-5; the match to TRBD2 covers 9 bases. With 4 bases clipped from V and 0 bases from J, the junction kept 6 bases outside the gene matches. The V gene's germline CDR1 is MDHEN and CDR2 SYDVKM. CDR3 length equals 16 residues. The DNA for the CDR3 is TGTGCCAGCAGTTCCTCGCGGGGGGGGTACCAAGAGACCCAGTACTTC. Encoded protein: CASSSSRGGYQETQYF. The variable domain in full, completed from reference TRBV28 and TRBJ2-5, reads DVKVTQSSRYLVKRTGEKVFLECVQDMDHENMFWYRQDPGLGLRLIYFSYDVKMKEKGDIPEGYSVSREKKERFSLILESASTNQTSMYLCASSSSRGGYQETQYFGPGTRLLVL.

CDR3 region: CASSLADSLRGYTF. The CDR3 DNA sequence: TGCGCCAGCAGCTTGGCCGACTCCCTGCGGGGCTACACCTTC. This chain uses TRBV5-1 with TRBJ1-2; no reliable D call. CDR1 is SGHRS and CDR2 is YFSETQ in the germline V gene. Trimming took off 0 bases at V and 8 bases at J, with 14 bases between the two ends. This CDR3 comprises 14 residues.